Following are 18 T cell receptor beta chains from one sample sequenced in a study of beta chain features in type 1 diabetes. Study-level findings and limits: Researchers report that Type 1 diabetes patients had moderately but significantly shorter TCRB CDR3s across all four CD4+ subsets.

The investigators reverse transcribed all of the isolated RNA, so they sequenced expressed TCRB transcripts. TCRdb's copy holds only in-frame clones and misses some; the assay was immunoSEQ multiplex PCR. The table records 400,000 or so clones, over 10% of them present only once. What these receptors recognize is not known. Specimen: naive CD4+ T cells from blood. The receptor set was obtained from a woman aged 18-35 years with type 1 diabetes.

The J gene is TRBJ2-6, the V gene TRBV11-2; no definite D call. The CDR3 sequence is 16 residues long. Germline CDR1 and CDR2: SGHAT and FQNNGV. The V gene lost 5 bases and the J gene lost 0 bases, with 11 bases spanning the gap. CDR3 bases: TGTGCCAGCAGCGCCTTGGCAGGCTCTGGGGCCAACGTCCTGACTTTC. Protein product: CASSALAGSGANVLTF.

The CDR3 DNA sequence: TGTGCCATCAGTGAGTCGCCCGGGCGCGGGGAGAACACTGAAGCTTTCTTT. Translating it yields CAISESPGRGENTEAFF. The V gene is TRBV10-3, the J gene TRBJ1-1; D not certain. The CDR3 sequence is 17 residues long. The germline CDR1 and CDR2 sequences are ENHRY and SYGVKD. V dropped 0 bases and J dropped 1 base, with 15 bases sitting between them.

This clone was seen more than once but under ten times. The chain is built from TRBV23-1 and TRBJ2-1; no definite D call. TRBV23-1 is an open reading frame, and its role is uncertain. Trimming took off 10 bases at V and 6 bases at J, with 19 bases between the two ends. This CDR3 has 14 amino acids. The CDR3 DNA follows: TGCGCCACCTCCCGTGGTGAGACGGGCAATGAGCAGTTCTTC. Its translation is CATSRGETGNEQFF.

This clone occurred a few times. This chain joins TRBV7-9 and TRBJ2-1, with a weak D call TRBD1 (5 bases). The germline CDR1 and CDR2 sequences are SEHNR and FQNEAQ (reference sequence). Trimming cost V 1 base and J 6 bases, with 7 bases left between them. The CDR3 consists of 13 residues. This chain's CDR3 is CASSLGQTNEQFF. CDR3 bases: TGTGCCAGCAGCTTAGGACAGACCAATGAGCAGTTCTTC.

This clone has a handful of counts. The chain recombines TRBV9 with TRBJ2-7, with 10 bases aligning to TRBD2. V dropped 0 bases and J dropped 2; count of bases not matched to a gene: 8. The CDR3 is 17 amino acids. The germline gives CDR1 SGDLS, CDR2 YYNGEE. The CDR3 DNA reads TGTGCCAGCAGCGTAGCTCCCCTACTAGCGGGGCCCTACGAGCAGTACTTC. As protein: CASSVAPLLAGPYEQYF.

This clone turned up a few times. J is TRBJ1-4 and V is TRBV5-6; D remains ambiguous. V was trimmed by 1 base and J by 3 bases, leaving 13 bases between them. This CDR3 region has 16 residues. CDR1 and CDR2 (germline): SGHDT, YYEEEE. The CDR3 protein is CASSLRLRTSNEKLFF. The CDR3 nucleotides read TGTGCCAGCAGCTTGCGATTAAGGACTTCTAATGAAAAACTGTTTTTT.

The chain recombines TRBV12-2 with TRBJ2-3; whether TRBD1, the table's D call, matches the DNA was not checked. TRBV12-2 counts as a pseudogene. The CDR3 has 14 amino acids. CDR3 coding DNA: TGTGCAAGTCGCCCGGACAGGGTAGGGGATACGCAGTATTTT. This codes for CASRPDRVGDTQYF.

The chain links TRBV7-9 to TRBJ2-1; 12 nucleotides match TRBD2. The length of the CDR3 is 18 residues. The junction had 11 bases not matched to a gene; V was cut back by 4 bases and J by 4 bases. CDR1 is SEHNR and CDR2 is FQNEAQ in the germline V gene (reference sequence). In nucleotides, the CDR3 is TGTGCCAGCAGCTCCCAAGGTGGGACTAGCGGGCGATACAATGAGCAGTTCTTC. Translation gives CASSSQGGTSGRYNEQFF.

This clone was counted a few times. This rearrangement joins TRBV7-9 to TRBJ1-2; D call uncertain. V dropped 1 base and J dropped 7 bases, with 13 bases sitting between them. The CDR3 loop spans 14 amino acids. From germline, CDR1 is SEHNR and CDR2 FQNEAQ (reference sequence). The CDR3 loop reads CASSLDRLPGGYTF. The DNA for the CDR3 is TGTGCCAGCAGCTTAGATCGTTTACCGGGTGGCTACACCTTC. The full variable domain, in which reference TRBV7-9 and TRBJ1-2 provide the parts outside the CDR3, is DTGVSQNPRHKITKRGQNVTFRCDPISEHNRLYWYRQTLGQGPEFLTYFQNEAQLEKSRLLSDRFSAERPKGSFSTLEIQRTEQGDSAMYLCASSLDRLPGGYTFGSGTRLTVV.

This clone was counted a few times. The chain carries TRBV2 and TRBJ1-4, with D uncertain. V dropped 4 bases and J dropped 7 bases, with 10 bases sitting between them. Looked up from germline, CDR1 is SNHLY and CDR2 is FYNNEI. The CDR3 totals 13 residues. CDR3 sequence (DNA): TGTGCCAGCAGTGGAGGGCTTGGTGAAAAACTGTTTTTT. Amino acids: CASSGGLGEKLFF.

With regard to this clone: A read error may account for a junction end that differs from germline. For the CDR3, the DNA is TGTGCCAGCAGCCCTCAAGTAGCGGGAGCCTATGAGCAGTACTTC. Protein sequence: CASSPQVAGAYEQYF. This rearrangement joins TRBV9 to TRBJ2-7; 9 nucleotides agree with TRBD2. CDR1 is SGDLS and CDR2 is YYNGEE in the germline V gene. The CDR3 totals 15 residues. The full variable domain, rest sourced from reference TRBV9 and TRBJ2-7, is DSGVTQTPKHLITATGQRVTLRCSPRSGDLSVYWYQQSLDQGLQFLIQYYNGEERAKGNILERFSAQQFPDLHSELNLSSLELGDSALYFCASSPQVAGAYEQYFGPGTRLTVT.

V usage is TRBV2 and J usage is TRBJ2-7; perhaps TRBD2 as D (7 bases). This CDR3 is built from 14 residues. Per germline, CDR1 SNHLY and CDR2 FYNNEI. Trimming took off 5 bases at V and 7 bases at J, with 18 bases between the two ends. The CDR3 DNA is TGTGCCAGCAGTCCCGGGGGGCCGGTCCGTGAGCAGTACTTC. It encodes CASSPGGPVREQYF.

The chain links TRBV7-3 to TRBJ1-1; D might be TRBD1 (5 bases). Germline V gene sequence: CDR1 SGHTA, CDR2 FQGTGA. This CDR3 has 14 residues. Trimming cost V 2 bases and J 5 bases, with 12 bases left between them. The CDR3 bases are TGTGCCAGCAGCTTACTAGGGGCAGGGACTGAAGCTTTCTTT. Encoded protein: CASSLLGAGTEAFF.

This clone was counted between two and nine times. The CDR3 DNA sequence: TGTGCCAGCAGCTTGTCCGATCAGCCCCAGCATTTT. Amino acids: CASSLSDQPQHF. The V and J genes are TRBV5-6 and TRBJ1-5; D gene ambiguous. CDR1 SGHDT and CDR2 YYEEEE come from the germline V gene. The CDR3 length is 12 residues. The germline V and J ends were trimmed by 1 base and 5 bases, with 4 bases remaining between them.

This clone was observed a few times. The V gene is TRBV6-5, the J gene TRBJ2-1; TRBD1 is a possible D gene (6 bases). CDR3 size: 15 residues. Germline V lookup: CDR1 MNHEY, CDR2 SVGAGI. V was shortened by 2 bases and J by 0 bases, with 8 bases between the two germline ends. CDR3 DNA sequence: TGTGCCAGCAGTTACCAAGGGGGCTCCTACAATGAGCAGTTCTTC. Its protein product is CASSYQGGSYNEQFF.

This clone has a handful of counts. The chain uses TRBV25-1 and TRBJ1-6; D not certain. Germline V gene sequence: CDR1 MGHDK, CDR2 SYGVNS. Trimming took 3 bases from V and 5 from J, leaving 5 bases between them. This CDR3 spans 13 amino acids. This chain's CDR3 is CASSDSHNSPLHF. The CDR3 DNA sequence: TGTGCCAGCAGTGACAGTCATAATTCACCCCTCCACTTT. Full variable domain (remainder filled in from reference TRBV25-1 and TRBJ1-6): EADIYQTPRYLVIGTGKKITLECSQTMGHDKMYWYQQDPGMELHLIHYSYGVNSTEKGDLSSESTVSRIRTEHFPLTLESARPSHTSQYLCASSDSHNSPLHFGNGTRLTVT.

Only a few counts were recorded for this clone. CDR3 sequence reads: CASSGWAGASDTQYF. The DNA of the CDR3 is TGTGCCAGCAGCGGTTGGGCGGGAGCCTCAGATACGCAGTATTTT. The chain links TRBV7-9 to TRBJ2-3, with TRBD2 matching over 7 bases. Trimming cost V 5 bases and J 4 bases; bases outside gene matches: 9. Germline values: CDR1 SEHNR, CDR2 FQNEAQ (reference sequence). The CDR3 totals 15 residues. The full variable domain, with the rest looked up from reference TRBV7-9 and TRBJ2-3, is DTGVSQNPRHKITKRGQNVTFRCDPISEHNRLYWYRQTLGQGPEFLTYFQNEAQLEKSRLLSDRFSAERPKGSFSTLEIQRTEQGDSAMYLCASSGWAGASDTQYFGPGTRLTVL.

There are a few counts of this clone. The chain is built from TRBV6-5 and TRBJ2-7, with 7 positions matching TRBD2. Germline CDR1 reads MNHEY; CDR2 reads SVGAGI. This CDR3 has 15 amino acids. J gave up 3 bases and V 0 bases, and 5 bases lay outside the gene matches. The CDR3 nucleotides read TGTGCCAGCAGTTACTCAGGGAGGGGAGTCTACGAGCAGTACTTC. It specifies CASSYSGRGVYEQYF.